This passage covers 9 T cell receptor beta chains from one sample sequenced in a study of T-cell memory formation after mild COVID-19. Each CDR3 protein gets one entry after TCRdb re-called the 5' RACE reads with MiXCR. The repertoire holds 200,000 or so distinct CDR3 sequences, around 9.5% seen once, with 3.5% in the top ten. What was sequenced was PBMCs or a T cell subset sorted from them (not recorded which). These receptors were collected from a man aged 18 to 30 who had mild COVID-19 (a few samples of this study predate the infection). Cell type and time point are not known.

CDR3: CASSLNGAGELFF. DNA for the CDR3: TGTGCCAGCAGCTTAAACGGAGCCGGGGAGCTGTTTTTT. The gene calls are TRBV11-1 and TRBJ2-2, with D unresolved. Germline V gene data show CDR1 as SGHAT and CDR2 as FQDESV (reference sequence). Trimming took 2 bases from V and 6 from J, leaving 7 bases between them. There are 13 residues in the CDR3.

The chain employs TRBV18 and TRBJ2-2, with D unclear. With 0 bases removed from V and 0 bases from J, the gap between germline ends came to 8 bases. Germline CDR1 is KGHSH and CDR2 is LQKENI. The CDR3 length is 16 residues. CDR3 coding DNA: TGTGCCAGCTCACCACCGGGTACCTCGAACACCGGGGAGCTGTTTTTT. Its translation: CASSPPGTSNTGELFF.

Ten or more counts support this clonotype. V usage is TRBV12-3 or TRBV12-4 and J usage is TRBJ2-5; no clear D. Between the trimmed V and J ends, which lost 0 bases and 2 bases, there was a span of 7 bases. The CDR3 loop spans 14 amino acids. The DNA for the CDR3 is TGTGCCAGCAGTTTAGCGGCAGCTCAAGAGACCCAGTACTTC. Translation: CASSLAAAQETQYF.

In its sample, this clonotype was seen many times. This chain uses TRBV11-2 with TRBJ1-2, with D tentatively TRBD1 (6 bases). V lost 5 bases and J 4 bases, leaving 20 bases between the germline ends. CDR3 length: 16 amino acids. CDR1 SGHAT and CDR2 FQNNGV come from the germline V gene. Here the CDR3 reads CASSAAGDGGIYGYTF. The CDR3 nucleotides read TGTGCCAGCAGCGCAGCAGGGGACGGCGGGATCTATGGCTACACCTTC.

This clonotype was counted between two and nine times. This chain joins TRBV4-1 and TRBJ1-4; 7 nucleotides match TRBD1. The CDR3 extends over 15 amino acids. Germline V gives CDR1 MGHRA, CDR2 YSYEKL. V lost 6 bases and J lost 6; bases outside the gene matches: 10. The CDR3 loop reads CASRRQGKKDEKLFF. CDR3 DNA: TGCGCCAGCAGGCGACAGGGAAAGAAGGATGAAAAACTGTTTTTT.

Concerning this clonotype itself: A much larger clone differs from this one at a single base, so this may be a read error. The genes are TRBV20-1 and TRBJ1-1, with no clear D. Per the germline V gene, CDR1 is DFQATT and CDR2 is SNEGSKA (reference sequence). Trimming removed 6 bases from V and 8 bases from J, with 10 bases in between. This CDR3 has 10 residues. CDR3 in DNA: TGCAGTGCAAGGTATCCCGAAGCTTTCTTT. Translating gives CSARYPEAFF.

The chain combines TRBV20-1 with TRBJ2-7; maybe TRBD2 (5 bases). Germline V gives CDR1 DFQATT, CDR2 SNEGSKA (reference sequence). The CDR3 loop spans 13 amino acids. V was clipped by 2 bases and J by 5 bases, with 13 bases between them. In DNA form, the CDR3 reads TGCAGTGCTAGATTGCCGGGGATCAACGAGCAGTACTTC. This translates into CSARLPGINEQYF.

This chain joins TRBV7-8 and TRBJ1-1; D gene ambiguous. CDR3 size: 13 residues. The germline gives CDR1 SGHVS, CDR2 FQNEAQ. V lost 5 bases to trimming and J lost 6 bases, with 13 bases between them. CDR3 amino acids: CASSLYQHAEAFF. The CDR3 region has the DNA TGTGCCAGCAGCCTTTACCAGCACGCTGAAGCTTTCTTT.

The table lists this clonotype with many counts. The chain carries TRBV30 and TRBJ2-5; D uncertain. Germline CDR1 and CDR2: GTSNPN and SVGIG (reference sequence). Trimming pared 4 bases from V and 2 bases from J, leaving 11 bases between. The CDR3 is 13 residues long. CDR3 loop: CAWTGRIQETQYF. CDR3 DNA sequence: TGTGCCTGGACAGGACGGATACAAGAGACCCAGTACTTC.